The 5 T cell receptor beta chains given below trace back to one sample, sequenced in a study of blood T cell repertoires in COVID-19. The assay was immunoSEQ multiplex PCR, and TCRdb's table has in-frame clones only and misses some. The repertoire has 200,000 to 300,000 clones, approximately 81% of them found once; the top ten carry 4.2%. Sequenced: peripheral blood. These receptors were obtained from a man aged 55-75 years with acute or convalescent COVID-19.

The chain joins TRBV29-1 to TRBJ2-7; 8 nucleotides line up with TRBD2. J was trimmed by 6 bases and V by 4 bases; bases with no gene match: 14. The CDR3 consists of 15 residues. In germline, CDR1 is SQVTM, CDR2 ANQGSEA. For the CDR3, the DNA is TGCAGCGTTGGGGGATCCGCGGGAGGATATTCCGAGCAGTACTTC. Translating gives CSVGGSAGGYSEQYF.

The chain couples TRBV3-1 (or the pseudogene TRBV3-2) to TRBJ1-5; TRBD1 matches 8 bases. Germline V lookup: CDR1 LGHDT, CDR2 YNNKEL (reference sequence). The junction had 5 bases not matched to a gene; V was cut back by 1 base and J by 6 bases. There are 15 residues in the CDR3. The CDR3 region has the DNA TGTGCCAGCAGCCAAGGGACAGGGAAAATTCAGCCCCAGCATTTT. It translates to CASSQGTGKIQPQHF.

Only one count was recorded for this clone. The CDR3 DNA reads TGTGCCAGCAGCTGGGGTTTTAGCGGTCTAGCCAAAAACATTCAGTACTTC. Amino acid sequence: CASSWGFSGLAKNIQYF. This chain uses TRBV7-9 with TRBJ2-4; D may be TRBD2 (6 bases). The CDR3 is made up of 17 amino acids. Germline CDR1 and CDR2: SEHNR and FQNEAQ (reference sequence). V lost 4 bases, J lost 0 bases, and 16 bases lay in between.

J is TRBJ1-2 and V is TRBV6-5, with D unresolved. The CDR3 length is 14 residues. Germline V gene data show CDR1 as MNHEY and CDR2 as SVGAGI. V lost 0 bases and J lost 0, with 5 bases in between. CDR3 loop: CASSYSTPNYGYTF. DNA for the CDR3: TGTGCCAGCAGTTACTCGACACCTAACTATGGCTACACCTTC.

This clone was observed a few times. CDR3 bases: TGTGCCAGTAGTATAGGTGGAGTTCAGTTCTTC. It specifies CASSIGGVQFF. This chain uses TRBV19 with TRBJ2-1; D remains ambiguous. The CDR3 covers 11 residues. V lost 1 base and J lost 13, with 8 bases in between. The germline gives CDR1 LNHDA, CDR2 SQIVND (reference sequence).